This T cell receptor (beta chain) was retrieved from a study of blood T cell repertoires in COVID-19. Study at large: COVID-19 samples from acute and convalescent phases originated in the United States, Italy and Spain.

This CDR3 comprises 15 residues. The V gene lost 0 bases and the J gene lost 5 bases, with 14 bases spanning the gap. Germline CDR1 is LNHNV and CDR2 is YYDKDF (reference sequence). Assay used: immunoSEQ multiplex PCR; TCRdb lists only in-frame clones, some missing. Here the sample spans over 130,000 clones, roughly 82% being singletons. Sequencing was carried out using peripheral blood. The TCR sequence derives from an older man with acute or convalescent COVID-19. V gene TRBV15 combines with J gene TRBJ2-7, with D tentatively TRBD1 (5 bases). The DNA for the CDR3 is TGTGCCACCAGCAGAGATTTGGCAGGGTTGGACGAGCAGTACTTC. It yields the protein CATSRDLAGLDEQYF. Filled out from reference TRBV15 and TRBJ2-7, the complete variable domain reads DAMVIQNPRYQVTQFGKPVTLSCSQTLNHNVMYWYQQKSSQAPKLLFHYYDKDFNNEADTPDNFQSRRPNTSFCFLDIRSPGLGDTAMYLCATSRDLAGLDEQYFGPGTRLTVT.